This TCR beta chain derives from a study of molecular identifiers for immune sequencing clone quantification. Regarding the study as a whole: Barcode collisions between identical TCR molecules could shrink estimates of highly expanded clone sizes.

MiXCR, run by TCRdb on the PCR reads, gives a single entry per CDR3 protein. This table has some 580,000 distinct CDR3 sequences, roughly 25% appearing once. For naive CD8 T cells, sorting used the CD8+CD4-CCR7+CD45RA+ phenotype. Note on this clonotype: The antigen is not known. This could be a read error, since a much larger clone is one nucleotide away.

The CDR3 is made up of 16 amino acids. Germline CDR1 ENHRY, CDR2 SYGVKD. Sequenced input: naive CD8+ T cells from blood, with Jurkat cell RNA spiked in. As to subset: FACS-sorted CD8+CD4-CCR7+CD45RA+ naive T cells. This TCR was sampled from a human donor in good health. Some libraries in this study had Jurkat cell RNA spiked in. This chain joins TRBV10-3 and TRBJ2-4; either TRBD1 or TRBD2 may fit D (5 bases each). The CDR3 loop reads CAISESGPGPKSIQYF. The CDR3 DNA is TGTGCCATCAGTGAGTCTGGGCCGGGACCCAAAAGCATTCAGTACTTC.